This TCR beta chain was obtained from a study of Ad26.COV2.S vaccination and SARS-CoV-2 variants. The V gene's germline CDR1 is GTSNPN and CDR2 SVGIG (reference sequence). Trimming stripped 0 bases from V and 0 bases from J, with 9 bases between. The length of the CDR3 is 15 residues. Treatment specified: roughly 20 received Ad26.COV2.S at low or high dose, single or two shots; five or six received placebo; per-sample allocation not given. Sampling was performed 63 days after the first vaccine or placebo injection. This clone was recorded many times. Method: immunoSEQ multiplex PCR; TCRdb's copy keeps in-frame clones and lacks some. Of around 250,000 clones in the sample, around nine tenths were seen once.

The rearrangement links TRBV30 to TRBJ1-3, with a tentative D call TRBD1 (5 bases). This TCR was recovered from a person between 18 and 65 years old who received the Ad26.COV2.S COVID-19 vaccine or a placebo. Specimen: peripheral blood, collected in a trial of Ad26.COV2.S vaccine versus placebo. The CDR3 protein is CAWSVGANSGNTIYF. The CDR3 region has the DNA TGTGCCTGGAGTGTAGGGGCCAACTCTGGAAACACCATATATTTT.